The 23 T cell receptor beta chains listed next were all sequenced from one sample in a study of blood T cell repertoires in COVID-19. Produced via immunoSEQ multiplex PCR; TCRdb's table is partial and in-frame only. The sample has over 300,000 clones, nearly 90% seen once. Sequencing was performed on PBMCs or T cells enriched from blood (not recorded which). The receptors here all came from a woman aged 25 to 39 who had recovered from COVID-19.

This clone appeared a single time. CDR3 amino acids: CASSLDFAPRGYTF. CDR3 coding DNA: TGCGCCAGCAGCTTGGATTTCGCCCCGAGGGGCTACACCTTC. J is TRBJ1-2 and V is TRBV5-1; D is ambiguous. The germline V gene has CDR1 SGHRS and CDR2 YFSETQ. The CDR3 loop spans 14 amino acids. Between the trimmed V and J ends, which lost 0 bases and 8 bases, there was a span of 14 bases.

This sequence joins TRBV7-3 and TRBJ2-3, with 8 positions matching TRBD2. The CDR3 is made up of 15 amino acids. CDR1 SGHTA and CDR2 FQGTGA come from the germline V gene. The ends lost 4 bases at V and 0 bases at J; junction bases unmatched: 3. The CDR3 region has the DNA TGTGCCAGCAGCTCCCTAGCGGGCAGCACAGATACGCAGTATTTT. Translating it yields CASSSLAGSTDTQYF.

V and J are TRBV7-2 and TRBJ2-5; a weak D match, TRBD1 (6 bases). The CDR3 runs to 12 residues. V lost 5 bases and J 5 bases, leaving 9 bases between the germline ends. Germline V lookup: CDR1 SGHTA, CDR2 FQGNSA. CDR3 protein: CASSPQGETQYF. Written as DNA, the CDR3 is TGTGCCAGCAGCCCCCAGGGGGAGACCCAGTACTTC. Combining the CDR3 with reference TRBV7-2 and TRBJ2-5 gives the whole variable domain GAGVSQSPSNKVTEKGKDVELRCDPISGHTALYWYRQSLGQGLEFLIYFQGNSAPDKSGLPSDRFSAERTGGSVSTLTIQRTQQEDSAVYLCASSPQGETQYFGPGTRLLVL.

The chain has TRBV4-1 and TRBJ1-5; 7 bases agree with TRBD1. This CDR3 comprises 16 residues. Losses at the gene ends were 0 bases for V and 4 bases for J; bases not matched to a gene: 6. Germline lookup yields CDR1 MGHRA and CDR2 YSYEKL. CDR3 residues: CASSQDPGQVNQPQHF. The CDR3 DNA is TGCGCCAGCAGCCAAGATCCCGGACAGGTTAATCAGCCCCAGCATTTT.

The chain is built from TRBV6-2 or TRBV6-3 and TRBJ1-2, with unresolved D. The germline V and J ends were trimmed by 2 bases and 0 bases, with 13 bases remaining between them. Germline lookup yields CDR1 MNHEY and CDR2 SVGEGT. The CDR3 covers 16 residues. The CDR3 spells CASSYPPVRANYGYTF. The CDR3 DNA is TGTGCCAGCAGTTACCCCCCCGTCCGAGCTAACTATGGCTACACCTTC.

For this clone: At the DNA level, this CDR3 is encoded by other sequences in the same sample as well. V is TRBV2 and J is TRBJ1-5; D is ambiguous. The CDR3 is 13 amino acids. The V and J ends lost 6 bases and 0 bases respectively, with 6 bases between them. CDR1 is SNHLY and CDR2 is FYNNEI in the germline V gene. CDR3 nucleotide sequence: TGTGCCAGCAGCCGGGATAGCAATCAGCCCCAGCATTTT. It encodes CASSRDSNQPQHF.

CDR3: CASSLSGAYNQPQHF. The CDR3 DNA reads as TGTGCCAGCAGCTTGTCAGGGGCCTACAATCAGCCCCAGCATTTT. V and J are TRBV5-8 and TRBJ1-5; the D gene is possibly TRBD1 (6 bases). This CDR3 is 15 amino acids long. Trimming removed 1 base at V and 3 bases at J, with 11 bases between. Germline V gene data show CDR1 as SGHTS and CDR2 as YDEGEE.

The J gene is TRBJ2-1, the V gene TRBV10-3, with a tentative D call TRBD1 (6 bases). Per germline, CDR1 ENHRY and CDR2 SYGVKD. The V and J ends lost 6 bases and 7 bases respectively, with 19 bases between them. CDR3 length: 15 amino acids. The chain's CDR3 is CAIRTDRPQGNEQFF. CDR3 in DNA: TGTGCCATCAGAACTGACAGGCCGCAAGGGAATGAGCAGTTCTTC.

This chain connects TRBV19 to TRBJ1-2; 7 bases match TRBD1. CDR1 and CDR2 from the germline V gene are LNHDA and SQIVND (reference sequence). V lost 5 bases, J lost 2 bases, and 2 bases stayed unmatched. The CDR3 runs 13 residues. Here the CDR3 reads CASSGGQNYGYTF. Written as DNA, the CDR3 is TGTGCCAGTAGTGGGGGACAGAACTATGGCTACACCTTC.

V is TRBV5-1 and J is TRBJ2-1; no definite D call. The CDR3 runs to 11 residues. From germline, CDR1 is SGHRS and CDR2 YFSETQ. V gave up 6 bases and J gave up 5 bases, with 6 bases separating them. The DNA for the CDR3 is TGCGCCAGCAAGTCGGACAATGAGCAGTTCTTC. Residues: CASKSDNEQFF.

The V gene is TRBV27, the J gene TRBJ2-7; D is possibly TRBD2 (5 bases). Germline V gene sequence: CDR1 MNHEY, CDR2 SMNVEV (reference sequence). This CDR3 spans 14 amino acids. V gave up 2 bases and J gave up 2 bases, with 10 bases separating them. The CDR3 is CASSLSGPTYEQYF. CDR3 coding DNA: TGTGCCAGCAGTTTAAGCGGACCGACCTACGAGCAGTACTTC.

This chain links TRBV5-4 with TRBJ1-2; 10 bases agree with TRBD1. This CDR3 has 16 residues. CDR1 SGHNT and CDR2 YYREEE come from the germline V gene (reference sequence). Losses at the gene ends were 0 bases for V and 1 base for J; bases not matched to a gene: 3. CDR3 residues: CASSLVGQGFNYGYTF. CDR3 bases: TGTGCCAGCAGCTTGGTGGGACAGGGGTTTAACTATGGCTACACCTTC.

This chain connects TRBV4-1 to TRBJ1-2; 9 bases match TRBD1. Germline values: CDR1 MGHRA, CDR2 YSYEKL. The CDR3 consists of 14 residues. V shed 0 bases, J shed 8 bases, and the junction held 4 bases outside the gene matches. CDR3 nucleotide sequence: TGCGCCAGCAGCCAAGACGGACAGGGGACCGGCTACACCTTC. Its translation: CASSQDGQGTGYTF.

The chain recombines TRBV5-4 with TRBJ2-3, with D tentatively TRBD1 (5 bases). This CDR3 region has 15 residues. Germline V gene data show CDR1 as SGHNT and CDR2 as YYREEE (reference sequence). Trimming removed 0 bases from V and 2 bases from J, with 10 bases in between. CDR3 protein: CASSLGTKSTDTQYF. The CDR3 bases are TGTGCCAGCAGCTTGGGGACAAAGTCCACAGATACGCAGTATTTT.

The chain couples TRBV29-1 to TRBJ2-3; D is perhaps TRBD2 (7 bases). Germline CDR1 SQVTM, CDR2 ANQGSEA. The V gene lost 2 bases and the J gene lost 6 bases, with 15 bases spanning the gap. This CDR3 has 14 amino acids. The CDR3 is CSVEIRGAGDTQYF. CDR3 nucleotide sequence: TGCAGCGTTGAAATACGGGGGGCGGGGGATACGCAGTATTTT.

V is TRBV12-3 or TRBV12-4 and J is TRBJ1-2, with TRBD1 identical over 7 bases. The CDR3 is made up of 13 amino acids. The junction had 8 bases not matched to a gene; V was cut back by 7 bases and J by 6 bases. DNA for the CDR3: TGTGCCAGCACCTGGGACAGCAGGCATGGCTACACCTTC. This translates into CASTWDSRHGYTF.

The genes are TRBV16 and TRBJ1-1; D is perhaps TRBD1 (6 bases). Germline CDR1 reads KGHSY; CDR2 reads FQNENV. CDR3 length equals 15 residues. Deletions cut 4 bases from V and 5 bases from J, with 17 bases between. The CDR3 sequence: CASSLIRTAGTEAFF. CDR3 in DNA: TGTGCCAGCAGCCTTATAAGGACAGCAGGAACTGAAGCTTTCTTT.

This chain uses TRBV4-1 with TRBJ2-1; 8 nucleotides match TRBD2. Germline lookup yields CDR1 MGHRA and CDR2 YSYEKL. With 8 bases clipped from V and 8 bases from J, the junction kept 11 bases outside the gene matches. This CDR3 contains 14 residues. DNA for the CDR3: TGCGCCAGCGTCCGGGAGGGGGGGCCCGATGAGCAGTTCTTC. It encodes CASVREGGPDEQFF.

The chain employs TRBV5-1 and TRBJ1-1; the match to TRBD1 covers 7 bases. The length of the CDR3 is 14 residues. Germline V lookup: CDR1 SGHRS, CDR2 YFSETQ. V lost 7 bases to trimming and J lost 7 bases; unmatched junction nucleotides: 13. The CDR3, as DNA: TGCGCCAGCGCCGAGACAGGGACTGGGCGTGAAGCTTTCTTT. Translated: CASAETGTGREAFF.

The chain combines TRBV30 with TRBJ1-1, with D hard to call. Between the trimmed V and J ends, which lost 2 bases and 1 base, there was a span of 8 bases. The CDR3 sequence is 13 residues long. CDR1 and CDR2 (germline): GTSNPN, SVGIG (reference sequence). CDR3 DNA: TGTGCCTGGAGTTCACGGGGGAACACTGAAGCTTTCTTT. Translated, it gives CAWSSRGNTEAFF.

The rearrangement joins TRBV5-1 to TRBJ2-7, with unresolved D. Trimming left V 0 bases short and J 3 bases short, with 10 bases between. Germline CDR1 reads SGHRS; CDR2 reads YFSETQ. This CDR3 has 14 amino acids. CDR3 sequence (DNA): TGCGCCAGCAGCTTGGTGGGCAGACACTACGAGCAGTACTTC. This translates into CASSLVGRHYEQYF. The full variable domain, with the rest looked up from reference TRBV5-1 and TRBJ2-7, is KAGVTQTPRYLIKTRGQQVTLSCSPISGHRSVSWYQQTPGQGLQFLFEYFSETQRNKGNFPGRFSGRQFSNSRSEMNVSTLELGDSALYLCASSLVGRHYEQYFGPGTRLTVT.

CDR3 DNA: TGTGCCAGCAGTTTGGCGGGGGCTGACACTGAAGCTTTCTTT. Residues: CASSLAGADTEAFF. The chain has TRBV27 and TRBJ1-1; weak D call: TRBD1 (6 bases). The germline V gene has CDR1 MNHEY and CDR2 SMNVEV (reference sequence). V dropped 3 bases and J dropped 3 bases, with 11 bases sitting between them. The CDR3 extends over 14 amino acids.

J is TRBJ1-5 and V is TRBV5-7; 7 bases agree with TRBD1. TRBV5-7 is given ORF status, its function remaining uncertain. The V gene end was trimmed by 1 base and the J gene end by 1 base; junction bases not matched to a gene: 5. The CDR3 loop spans 16 amino acids. The CDR3 loop is CASSLRRGRSNQPQHF. The CDR3 DNA reads as TGTGCCAGCAGCTTGAGGAGGGGGCGGAGCAATCAGCCCCAGCATTTT.